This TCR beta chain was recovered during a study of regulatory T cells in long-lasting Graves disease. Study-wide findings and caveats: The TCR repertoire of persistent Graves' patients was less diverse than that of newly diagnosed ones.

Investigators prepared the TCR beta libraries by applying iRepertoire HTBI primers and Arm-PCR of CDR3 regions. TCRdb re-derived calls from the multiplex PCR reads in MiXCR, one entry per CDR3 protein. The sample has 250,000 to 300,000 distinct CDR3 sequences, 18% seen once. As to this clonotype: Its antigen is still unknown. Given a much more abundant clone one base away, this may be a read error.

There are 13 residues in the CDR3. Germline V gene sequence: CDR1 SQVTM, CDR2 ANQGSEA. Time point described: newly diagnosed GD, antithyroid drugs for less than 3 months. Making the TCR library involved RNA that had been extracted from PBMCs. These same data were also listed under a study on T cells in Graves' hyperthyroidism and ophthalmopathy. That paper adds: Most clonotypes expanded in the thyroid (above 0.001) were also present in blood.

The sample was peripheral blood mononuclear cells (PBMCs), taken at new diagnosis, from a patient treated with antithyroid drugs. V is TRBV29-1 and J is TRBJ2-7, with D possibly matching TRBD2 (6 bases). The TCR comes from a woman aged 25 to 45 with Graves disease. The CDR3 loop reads CSVDGTGAYEQCF. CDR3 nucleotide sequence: TGCAGCGTTGATGGGACTGGGGCCTACGAGCAGTGCTTC.